This T cell receptor (beta chain) emerged from a study of regulatory T cells in long-lasting Graves disease. Indicated time point: newly diagnosed GD, antithyroid drugs for less than 3 months. After RNA was extracted from PBMCs, the TCR library was made from it. Library construction for TCR beta used iRepertoire HTBI primers and Arm-PCR of CDR3 regions. TCRdb used MiXCR to reprocess the multiplex PCR reads, holding one entry per CDR3 protein. The profile shows fewer than 550,000 distinct CDR3 sequences, around 15% of them singletons. The V gene's germline CDR1 is DFQATT and CDR2 SNEGSKA (reference sequence). V was shortened by 5 bases and J by 0 bases, with 16 bases between the two germline ends. The CDR3 contains 15 residues. This clonotype was seen more than once but under ten times. The same data also went into a second study, on T cells in Graves' hyperthyroidism and ophthalmopathy. That report notes: No progression to ophthalmopathy during 18 months of follow-up defined stable disease. Among the patients, aged 18 to 65, hyperthyroidism was newly diagnosed and had lasted under 2 months. Diagnostic decisions used clinical symptoms, serum thyroxine and TRAb, thyroid ultrasound and orbital computed tomography.

The rearrangement links TRBV20-1 to TRBJ1-2; maybe TRBD1 (6 bases). This receptor was taken from a woman under 30 with Graves disease. The input for sequencing was peripheral blood mononuclear cells (PBMCs), taken at new diagnosis, from a patient treated with antithyroid drugs. DNA of the CDR3: TGCAGTGCTGCCCCCGGGGACACCCCTAACTATGGCTACACCTTC. It translates to CSAAPGDTPNYGYTF.